Following are 14 T cell receptor beta chains from one sample sequenced in a study of blood T cell repertoires in COVID-19. Measured with immunoSEQ multiplex PCR; TCRdb has only the in-frame clones, and not every one. This sample has about 150,000 clones; approximately 90% occur once, and the top ten carry approximately 4.1%. Sequencing used peripheral blood. Receptors were obtained from a woman aged 60-70 years with active or convalescent COVID-19.

The genes are TRBV2 and TRBJ1-1, with 9 bases fitting TRBD1. CDR1 SNHLY and CDR2 FYNNEI come from the germline V gene. This CDR3 is 20 amino acids long. The V segment lost 4 bases and the J segment 0 bases; nucleotides outside the gene matches: 18. In DNA, the CDR3 is TGTGCCAGCAGTGTAACAGGGGGCCTTTTCCCTCCCCTCATGAACACTGAAGCTTTCTTT. Translating it yields CASSVTGGLFPPLMNTEAFF.

This chain joins TRBV5-1 and TRBJ2-1, with 9 bases that match TRBD2. Trimming at V came to 1 base and at J to 9 bases, leaving 8 bases not matched to a gene. The length of the CDR3 is 15 residues. Germline V gene lookup returns CDR1 SGHRS and CDR2 YFSETQ. CDR3 region: CASSLKGTSNSEQFF. Written as DNA, the CDR3 is TGCGCCAGCAGCTTGAAAGGGACTAGCAATAGTGAGCAGTTCTTC.

This clone appeared a single time. The chain carries TRBV2 and TRBJ2-2; TRBD1 is a possible D gene (6 bases). V lost 4 bases and J lost 6, with 15 bases in between. The germline V gene has CDR1 SNHLY and CDR2 FYNNEI. The CDR3 consists of 15 residues. The CDR3 DNA is TGTGCCAGCAGTGCCCAGGGGATCGGATCCGGGGAGCTGTTTTTT. Its translation is CASSAQGIGSGELFF.

V and J are TRBV7-9 and TRBJ2-3; 10 bases are a match to TRBD2. The germline CDR1 and CDR2 sequences are SEHNR and FQNEAQ (reference sequence). The CDR3 is 15 residues long. The chain's CDR3 is CVLSLGGAGGLEQYF. The CDR3 nucleotides are TGTGTCCTCTCCCTCGGGGGAGCGGGGGGGCTAGAGCAGTATTTT.

CDR3 sequence reads: CASSQGTRQETQYF. DNA for the CDR3: TGCGCCAGCAGCCAAGGGACACGCCAAGAGACCCAGTACTTC. The chain carries TRBV4-1 and TRBJ2-5; D might be TRBD1 (5 bases). This CDR3 has 14 residues. Germline V gene data show CDR1 as MGHRA and CDR2 as YSYEKL. V was clipped by 1 base and J by 1 base, with 7 bases between them.

This chain joins TRBV20-1 and TRBJ2-1; D is ambiguous. The germline V and J ends were trimmed by 5 bases and 5 bases, with 7 bases remaining between them. The CDR3 sequence is 11 residues long. The germline V gene has CDR1 DFQATT and CDR2 SNEGSKA (reference sequence). CDR3 amino acids: CSAAVDNEQFF. The CDR3 bases are TGCAGTGCTGCGGTAGACAATGAGCAGTTCTTC.

With respect to this clone: One end of the junction varies from germline; a read error may be responsible. The chain is built from TRBV6-4 and TRBJ2-1, with 11 bases matching TRBD2. The CDR3 is 13 residues long. Germline CDR1 reads MRHNA; CDR2 reads SNTAGT. CDR3 sequence (DNA): TGTGCCGGCAGACTAGCGGGGTTTTATGAGCAGTTCTTC. Translating gives CAGRLAGFYEQFF.

The J gene is TRBJ2-3, the V gene TRBV7-9, with a tentative D call TRBD1 (6 bases). Trimming took off 3 bases at V and 9 bases at J, with 10 bases between the two ends. This CDR3 has 12 residues. From germline, CDR1 is SEHNR and CDR2 FQNEAQ (reference sequence). Here the CDR3 DNA reads TGTGCCAGCAGCTTCGAGAGGGGGACGCAGTATTTT. Protein sequence: CASSFERGTQYF.

The chain uses TRBV4-3 and TRBJ1-6; D gene unclear. Germline V gene lookup returns CDR1 LGHNA and CDR2 YSLEER. The V end was cut by 0 bases, the J end by 9 bases, with 6 bases between. The CDR3 sequence is 13 residues long. The CDR3 sequence: CASSQDSGSPLHF. CDR3 DNA sequence: TGCGCCAGCAGCCAAGATAGTGGTTCACCCCTCCACTTT.

In its sample, this clone was seen once. This chain joins TRBV9 and TRBJ1-3; 7 bases are shared with TRBD1. V gave up 3 bases and J gave up 4 bases; unmatched junction bases: 7. CDR3 length: 15 amino acids. The germline CDR1 and CDR2 sequences are SGDLS and YYNGEE. CDR3 region: CASSASGTVGNTIYF. As DNA, the CDR3 is TGTGCCAGCAGCGCATCCGGGACAGTCGGAAACACCATATATTTT.

Comment on this clone: A read error may produce the germline difference seen at one junction end. This chain connects TRBV7-9 to TRBJ2-1; D is perhaps TRBD1 (6 bases). From germline, CDR1 is SEHNR and CDR2 FQNEAQ (reference sequence). This CDR3 spans 11 amino acids. The CDR3 DNA reads TGTGCCAGCAGCCCGTCTGACAGGCTTGTCTTC. Protein sequence: CASSPSDRLVF.

This clone appeared a few times. The chain employs TRBV11-2 and TRBJ1-5; 8 positions agree with TRBD1. The CDR3 is 15 amino acids. V shed 3 bases and J 6 bases; nucleotides not matched to a gene: 7. Germline-derived CDR1 and CDR2 are SGHAT and FQNNGV. The CDR3 nucleotides are TGTGCCAGCAGCTTCCAGGGGGCGGTAGGTCAGCCCCAGCATTTT. This sequence encodes CASSFQGAVGQPQHF.

For the CDR3, the DNA is TGCAGCTCCGGGGGGGTGATGAACACTGAAGCTTTCTTT. The encoded protein is CSSGGVMNTEAFF. This chain links TRBV29-1 with TRBJ1-1; D is perhaps TRBD1 (5 bases). There are 13 residues in the CDR3. Germline V gives CDR1 SQVTM, CDR2 ANQGSEA. Trimming took 8 bases from V and 0 from J, leaving 13 bases between them.

This clone showed up just once. The chain couples TRBV15 to TRBJ2-3, with TRBD2 matching 9 bases. V lost 0 bases and J lost 4; bases outside the gene matches: 11. CDR1 is LNHNV, CDR2 YYDKDF, per germline (reference sequence). This CDR3 has 18 residues. The CDR3 nucleotides are TGTGCCACCAGCAGAGATCTGTCAGGGGCTAGCGGGGCAGATACGCAGTATTTT. Protein product: CATSRDLSGASGADTQYF.